This T cell receptor (beta chain) originates from a study of cytomegalovirus exposure and HLA in healthy donors. About the study: Approximately 200 million T cells yielded some 120 million unique TCR beta sequences in earlier analysis.

With 60 Vbeta and 13 Jbeta primers, the PCR was carried out. The assay was immunoSEQ multiplex PCR, and TCRdb's table has in-frame clones only and misses some. The table shows approximately 160,000 clones, with 65% to 80% occurring only once. Study-level results: In a later analysis, the majority of CMV-associated beta chains seemingly showed HLA restriction. Most likely, a cluster of highly shared sequence variants arose as a sequencing artifact.

This CDR3 is built from 13 residues. The germline CDR1 and CDR2 sequences are GTSNPN and SVGIG (reference sequence). Trimming cost V 5 bases and J 6 bases; bases outside gene matches: 7. For this clone: Antigen specificity is unknown.

Sequenced material: PBMCs. The TCR originated in a woman aged 40 to 50 in good health and CMV-seropositive. This rearrangement joins TRBV30 to TRBJ1-5; 7 nucleotides align to TRBD1. This chain's CDR3 is CAWGAGGSQPQHF. The CDR3 DNA follows: TGTGCCTGGGGGGCAGGGGGAAGTCAGCCCCAGCATTTT.